A single sample gave rise to the 10 T cell receptor beta chains below, sequenced in a study of cytomegalovirus exposure and HLA in healthy donors. PCR used 60 Vbeta primers and 13 Jbeta primers. Some clones are missing from TCRdb's copy, which holds only in-frame ones; the method was immunoSEQ multiplex PCR. The repertoire shows about 58,000 clones; the top ten hold about 2.1%. The sequenced sample was PBMCs. The receptors originated from a woman younger than 35 in good health and CMV-seronegative.

The chain is built from TRBV11-2 and TRBJ1-1; 8 bases fit TRBD1. Germline V gene sequence: CDR1 SGHAT, CDR2 FQNNGV. This CDR3 is 16 amino acids long. Trimming cost V 5 bases and J 4 bases; bases outside gene matches: 12. This CDR3 is CASSLRTGRVGTEAFF. CDR3 DNA: TGTGCCAGCAGCCTTCGGACAGGGAGGGTGGGCACTGAAGCTTTCTTT. The full variable domain, rest sourced from reference TRBV11-2 and TRBJ1-1, is EAGVAQSPRYKIIEKRQSVAFWCNPISGHATLYWYQQILGQGPKLLIQFQNNGVVDDSQLPKDRFSAERLKGVDSTLKIQPAKLEDSAVYLCASSLRTGRVGTEAFFGQGTRLTVV.

The chain has TRBV28 and TRBJ2-1; TRBD2 matches 13 bases. Per germline, CDR1 MDHEN and CDR2 SYDVKM. The CDR3 runs to 15 residues. After removal of 5 bases from V and 7 bases from J, the junction contained 5 bases not matched to a gene. CDR3 residues: CASSRLTSGRNEQFF. The CDR3 DNA reads as TGTGCCAGCAGTCGACTGACTAGCGGGAGGAATGAGCAGTTCTTC.

V usage is TRBV5-1 and J usage is TRBJ1-2; 7 bases fit TRBD1. After removal of 0 bases from V and 7 bases from J, the junction contained 9 bases not matched to a gene. CDR1 SGHRS and CDR2 YFSETQ come from the germline V gene. The CDR3 spans 15 residues. The CDR3 coding sequence is TGCGCCAGCAGCTTGGGACAGGGCTCAGAAGTTGGCTACACCTTC. Encoded protein: CASSLGQGSEVGYTF.

The V gene is TRBV19, the J gene TRBJ1-5; TRBD1 matches 9 bases. Trimming took 5 bases from V and 7 from J; bases not matched to a gene: 9. Germline CDR1 and CDR2: LNHDA and SQIVND (reference sequence). The CDR3 is 15 amino acids. The CDR3 region is CASSVYRGQGQPQHF. CDR3 DNA: TGTGCCAGTAGTGTATACAGGGGGCAAGGACAGCCCCAGCATTTT.

The chain carries TRBV7-9 and TRBJ1-6; possible D gene TRBD1, 5 bases. The CDR3 runs to 14 residues. The V and J ends lost 4 bases and 7 bases respectively, with 11 bases between them. From germline, CDR1 is SEHNR and CDR2 FQNEAQ (reference sequence). CDR3 nucleotides: TGTGCCAGCAGCTCTATGCGGGGCAATTCACCCCTCCACTTT. Its protein product is CASSSMRGNSPLHF.

The chain is built from TRBV6-6 and TRBJ1-1; a possible D gene is TRBD1 (5 bases). The ends were cut back, 8 bases at V and 1 base at J, with 8 bases in the middle. CDR3 length equals 12 residues. Germline V CDR1 and CDR2: MNHNY, SVGAGI (reference sequence). CDR3 sequence reads: CASQGQNTEAFF. The CDR3 DNA follows: TGTGCCAGCCAAGGACAGAACACTGAAGCTTTCTTT.

The CDR3 sequence is CASSLAEADQETQYF. The DNA of the CDR3 is TGCGCCAGCAGCTTGGCCGAAGCGGATCAAGAGACCCAGTACTTC. V usage is TRBV5-1 and J usage is TRBJ2-5; D perhaps matches TRBD2 (5 bases). This CDR3 comprises 15 residues. With 0 bases removed from V and 2 bases from J, the gap between germline ends came to 11 bases. From germline, CDR1 is SGHRS and CDR2 YFSETQ.

CDR3 bases: TGCAGCGTTGACACTAGCGGAGACTCCTACAATGAGCAGTTCTTC. This codes for CSVDTSGDSYNEQFF. The chain carries TRBV29-1 and TRBJ2-1, with 8 nucleotides matching TRBD2. This CDR3 is 15 amino acids long. V gave up 3 bases and J gave up 0 bases; unmatched junction bases: 4. Germline-derived CDR1 and CDR2 are SQVTM and ANQGSEA.

The chain joins TRBV19 to TRBJ1-5, with D perhaps TRBD1 (6 bases). This CDR3 contains 17 residues. Germline V gene data show CDR1 as LNHDA and CDR2 as SQIVND (reference sequence). Trimming removed 8 bases at V and 3 bases at J, with 23 bases between. The chain's CDR3 is CASPCRGGAGANQPQHF. CDR3 in DNA: TGTGCCAGTCCGTGTAGGGGGGGCGCCGGGGCCAATCAGCCCCAGCATTTT.

The rearrangement links TRBV7-2 to TRBJ1-5; perhaps TRBD1 as D (5 bases). Trimming shortened V by 5 bases and J by 2 bases, and 13 bases separated the two germline ends. The CDR3 is 15 residues long. Germline-derived CDR1 and CDR2 are SGHTA and FQGNSA. The CDR3 nucleotides read TGTGCCAGCAGCCTCTTCGACAGAGGCAATCAGCCCCAGCATTTT. As protein: CASSLFDRGNQPQHF.